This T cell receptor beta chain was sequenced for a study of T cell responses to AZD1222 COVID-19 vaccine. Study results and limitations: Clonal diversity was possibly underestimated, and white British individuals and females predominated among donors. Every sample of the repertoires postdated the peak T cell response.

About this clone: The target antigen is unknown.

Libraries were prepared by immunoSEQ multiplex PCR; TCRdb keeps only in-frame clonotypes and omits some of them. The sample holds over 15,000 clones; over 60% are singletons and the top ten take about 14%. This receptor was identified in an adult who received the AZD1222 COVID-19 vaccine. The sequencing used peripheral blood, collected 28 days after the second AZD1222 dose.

This CDR3 reads CASSTTWSPQLQETQYF. For the CDR3, the DNA is TGTGCCAGCAGCACGACGTGGAGCCCACAACTACAGGAGACCCAGTACTTC. The rearrangement links TRBV7-9 to TRBJ2-5, with D hard to call. Germline lookup yields CDR1 SEHNR and CDR2 FQNEAQ (reference sequence). V was cut by 5 bases and J by 5 bases, with 24 bases left in between. The CDR3 runs to 17 residues.